A single sample is the source of the 22 T cell receptor beta chains below, sequenced in a study of early T cells in non-severe SARS-CoV-2 infection. TCRdb analysed the 5' RACE reads with MiXCR anew, one entry per CDR3 protein. Among 25,000 to 30,000 distinct CDR3 sequences listed, around 5% were seen once. Sample: whole blood. All receptors derive from an adult who was a healthcare worker with PCR-confirmed SARS-CoV-2 infection or an uninfected control (not recorded which).

The sample holds a few counts of this clonotype. V is TRBV12-5 and J is TRBJ1-1, with D tentatively TRBD1 (5 bases). The CDR3 is 13 amino acids. Germline loops: CDR1 LGHNT, CDR2 FRNRAP. The V end lost 6 bases, the J end lost 1 base, and 9 bases lay between the germline ends. In DNA form, the CDR3 reads TGTGCTAGTGGCCGACAGACGAACACTGAAGCTTTCTTT. It specifies CASGRQTNTEAFF. Full variable domain (missing parts from reference TRBV12-5 and TRBJ1-1): DARVTQTPRHKVTEMGQEVTMRCQPILGHNTVFWYRQTMMQGLELLAYFRNRAPLDDSGMPKDRFSAEMPDATLATLKIQPSEPRDSAVYFCASGRQTNTEAFFGQGTRLTVV.

In its sample, this clonotype was seen a few times. The rearrangement uses TRBV29-1 and TRBJ1-1; D uncertain. V was pared by 4 bases and J by 1 base, with 4 bases between. This CDR3 contains 11 residues. The germline CDR1 and CDR2 sequences are SQVTM and ANQGSEA. The CDR3 region has the DNA TGCAGCGTTGCACCGAACACTGAAGCTTTCTTT. Amino acid sequence: CSVAPNTEAFF.

This clonotype was seen ten or more times. The chain's CDR3 is CASTNNRAAYEQYF. The DNA of the CDR3 is TGTGCCAGCACCAACAACCGGGCTGCCTACGAGCAGTACTTC. The rearrangement joins TRBV7-2 to TRBJ2-7; D not certain. With 7 bases removed from V and 2 bases from J, the gap between germline ends came to 15 bases. Germline V gene sequence: CDR1 SGHTA, CDR2 FQGNSA. This CDR3 region has 14 residues.

This clonotype was observed many times. CDR3 protein: CSVAGGRGYTF. The CDR3 region has the DNA TGCAGCGTTGCCGGGGGCCGGGGCTACACCTTC. The rearrangement joins TRBV29-1 to TRBJ1-2, with a tentative D call TRBD1 (6 bases). V dropped 4 bases and J dropped 8 bases, with 11 bases sitting between them. Germline V gene sequence: CDR1 SQVTM, CDR2 ANQGSEA. CDR3 length: 11 residues.

The table lists this clonotype with many counts. V and J are TRBV19 and TRBJ1-4, with 7 bases matching TRBD1. The CDR3 is made up of 16 amino acids. V gave up 6 bases and J gave up 0 bases; unmatched junction bases: 7. The germline gives CDR1 LNHDA, CDR2 SQIVND (reference sequence). CDR3 nucleotides: TGTGCCAGTAGACACCGACAGGGTGCAACTAATGAAAAACTGTTTTTT. It specifies CASRHRQGATNEKLFF.

This clonotype was observed many times. The chain carries TRBV2 and TRBJ2-1, with D possibly TRBD2 on 5 matching bases. CDR1 and CDR2 from the germline V gene are SNHLY and FYNNEI. There are 13 residues in the CDR3. V was pared by 1 base and J by 8 bases, with 9 bases between. CDR3 residues: CASSEGVGDEQFF. DNA of the CDR3: TGTGCCAGCAGTGAAGGGGTCGGGGATGAGCAGTTCTTC.

In this sample, this clonotype turned up many times. This sequence joins TRBV19 and TRBJ2-7; a weak D match, TRBD1 (6 bases). V lost 8 bases and J 2 bases, leaving 13 bases between the germline ends. Germline CDR1 is LNHDA and CDR2 is SQIVND (reference sequence). The CDR3 contains 13 residues. The CDR3 reads CASSNRETYEQYF. The CDR3 nucleotides read TGTGCCAGTTCAAACAGGGAAACCTACGAGCAGTACTTC.

This clonotype was picked up many times. V and J are TRBV18 and TRBJ1-1; 9 bases are a match to TRBD1. V gave up 2 bases and J gave up 4 bases; unmatched junction bases: 5. Germline values: CDR1 KGHSH, CDR2 LQKENI. The CDR3 sequence is 15 residues long. The CDR3 protein is CASSPNRGPRTEAFF. CDR3 sequence (DNA): TGTGCCAGCTCACCAAACAGGGGGCCCCGCACTGAAGCTTTCTTT. Full variable domain (rest looked up from reference TRBV18 and TRBJ1-1): NAGVMQNPRHLVRRRGQEARLRCSPMKGHSHVYWYRQLPEEGLKFMVYLQKENIIDESGMPKERFSAEFPKEGPSILRIQQVVRGDSAAYFCASSPNRGPRTEAFFGQGTRLTVV.

This clonotype was observed a handful of times. The gene calls are TRBV7-2 and TRBJ2-7; TRBD2 matches 11 bases. Trimming took 5 bases from V and 4 from J; bases not matched to a gene: 10. The germline gives CDR1 SGHTA, CDR2 FQGNSA. This CDR3 has 16 amino acids. Here the CDR3 DNA reads TGTGCCAGCAGCCCAAGAAGGGGACTAGCGGAATACGAGCAGTACTTC. Amino acid sequence: CASSPRRGLAEYEQYF.

This clonotype was observed many times. V gene TRBV6-1 combines with J gene TRBJ1-5; TRBD1 is a possible D gene (5 bases). The CDR3 sequence is 12 residues long. Germline V CDR1 and CDR2: MNHNS, SASEGT. Trimming left V 6 bases short and J 4 bases short, with 7 bases between. The CDR3, as DNA: TGTGCCAGCAGCGCAGGGAATCAGCCCCAGCATTTT. Amino acid sequence: CASSAGNQPQHF.

This clonotype has ten or more counts. The chain links TRBV10-3 to TRBJ1-1, with D possibly being TRBD1 (6 bases). The CDR3 sequence is 12 residues long. CDR1 is ENHRY and CDR2 is SYGVKD in the germline V gene. V lost 10 bases and J lost 3, with 12 bases in between. CDR3 region: CASRGRDTEAFF. CDR3 nucleotides: TGTGCCAGCAGGGGAAGGGACACTGAAGCTTTCTTT.

This clonotype was picked up a small number of times. V gene TRBV5-1 combines with J gene TRBJ2-1; TRBD1 agrees at 8 bases. The CDR3 is made up of 14 amino acids. After removal of 1 base from V and 6 bases from J, the junction contained 3 bases not matched to a gene. Germline CDR1 reads SGHRS; CDR2 reads YFSETQ. The CDR3 nucleotides read TGCGCCAGCAGCTTGACAGGGGGTATCAATGAGCAGTTCTTC. Its translation: CASSLTGGINEQFF.

This clonotype appeared many times. The rearrangement joins TRBV20-1 to TRBJ1-1; no firm D call. Trimming left V 3 bases short and J 4 bases short, with 21 bases between. Germline V gives CDR1 DFQATT, CDR2 SNEGSKA (reference sequence). The length of the CDR3 is 16 residues. The CDR3 region has the DNA TGCAGTGCTAGTGGTTCCATGTCTTTGAAGATCACTGAAGCTTTCTTT. Amino acid sequence: CSASGSMSLKITEAFF.

This clonotype was recorded many times. The chain couples TRBV7-8 to TRBJ2-7; 11 nucleotides line up with TRBD2. With V trimmed by 6 bases and J by 0 bases, 7 bases remained unmatched. Germline V gives CDR1 SGHVS, CDR2 FQNEAQ. This CDR3 region has 16 residues. The CDR3 here is CASSWASGGNSYEQYF. In DNA, the CDR3 is TGTGCCAGCAGTTGGGCTAGCGGGGGGAACTCCTACGAGCAGTACTTC.

This clonotype was recorded at least ten times. One end of the junction varies from germline; a read error may be responsible. The chain uses TRBV27 and TRBJ2-7, with a weak D call TRBD1 (6 bases). Germline-derived CDR1 and CDR2 are MNHEY and SMNVEV (reference sequence). The CDR3 totals 15 residues. In DNA, the CDR3 is TGTGCCAGCAGCCCAGGGAACCCATCAGGGGCAAGAAACCATTTC. The encoded protein is CASSPGNPSGARNHF.

This clonotype was recorded at least ten times. This chain uses TRBV19 with TRBJ2-1, with D perhaps assigned TRBD1 or TRBD2 (6 bases each). CDR1 is LNHDA, CDR2 SQIVND, per germline (reference sequence). Trimming pared 7 bases from V and 1 base from J, leaving 17 bases between. The CDR3 length is 16 residues. The CDR3 spells CASNLGGTRSYNEQFF. CDR3 sequence (DNA): TGTGCCAGTAATCTAGGGGGGACGAGGTCCTACAATGAGCAGTTCTTC.

This clonotype showed up many times. The rearrangement links TRBV7-2 to TRBJ2-7, with 7 bases that match TRBD2. The V segment lost 6 bases and the J segment 2 bases; nucleotides outside the gene matches: 7. This CDR3 spans 14 amino acids. Germline CDR1 and CDR2: SGHTA and FQGNSA. This CDR3 reads CASRDSGHTYEQYF. The CDR3 DNA reads TGTGCCAGCAGGGATAGCGGGCATACCTACGAGCAGTACTTC.

The table lists this clonotype with many counts. The genes are TRBV20-1 and TRBJ2-3; D unclear. The germline V gene has CDR1 DFQATT and CDR2 SNEGSKA (reference sequence). The CDR3 runs to 11 residues. Trimming removed 1 base at V and 2 bases at J, with 1 base between. The CDR3: CSARATDTQYF. DNA of the CDR3: TGCAGTGCTAGAGCCACAGATACGCAGTATTTT.

This clonotype was counted at least ten times. The chain combines TRBV13 with TRBJ2-1; 9 nucleotides match TRBD1. Germline lookup yields CDR1 PRHDT and CDR2 FYEKMQ (reference sequence). V gave up 5 bases and J gave up 2 bases; unmatched junction bases: 13. The CDR3 totals 18 residues. CDR3: CASSAVPGQGTAYNEQFF. CDR3 nucleotide sequence: TGTGCCAGCAGCGCGGTCCCGGGACAGGGTACTGCCTACAATGAGCAGTTCTTC.

This clonotype is termed medium-sized. CDR3 sequence: CASRPLPGAGQPQHF. Here the CDR3 DNA reads TGTGCCAGCCGTCCTCTTCCAGGGGCCGGTCAGCCCCAGCATTTT. The chain recombines TRBV28 with TRBJ1-5, with D perhaps TRBD1 (6 bases). The CDR3 sequence is 15 residues long. V lost 8 bases and J 6 bases, leaving 20 bases between the germline ends. Looked up from germline, CDR1 is MDHEN and CDR2 is SYDVKM.

This chain uses TRBV3-1 with TRBJ2-3; D is uncertain. This CDR3 spans 14 amino acids. Germline CDR1 LGHDT, CDR2 YNNKEL (reference sequence). V gave up 0 bases and J gave up 5 bases, with 9 bases separating them. The CDR3 here is CASSQDRPLDTQYF. Here the CDR3 DNA reads TGTGCCAGCAGCCAAGATCGGCCACTAGATACGCAGTATTTT.

This clonotype came up a few times. The V and J genes are TRBV7-2 and TRBJ1-4, with 8 nucleotides matching TRBD1. From germline, CDR1 is SGHTA and CDR2 FQGNSA. The J segment lost 6 bases and the V segment lost 5 bases, leaving 8 bases of the junction unmatched. The CDR3 sequence is 15 residues long. For the CDR3, the DNA is TGTGCCAGCAGCCCGCTGGGACAGGAGCATGAAAAACTGTTTTTT. It codes for CASSPLGQEHEKLFF.